Shown below are 26 T cell receptor beta chains from a single sample sequenced in a study of blood T cell repertoires in COVID-19. Sequencing was performed with immunoSEQ multiplex PCR; in TCRdb, only in-frame clones are kept and a portion is missing. The repertoire holds around 200,000 clones, with about 88% as singletons. Sample: peripheral blood. The source of these receptors is a young man with acute or convalescent COVID-19.

The chain is built from TRBV5-4 and TRBJ1-2; tentative D call: TRBD1 (5 bases). The CDR3 is 14 residues long. V was cut by 0 bases and J by 3 bases, with 9 bases left in between. Germline V lookup: CDR1 SGHNT, CDR2 YYREEE (reference sequence). This CDR3 reads CASSLESRDYGYTF. As DNA, the CDR3 is TGTGCCAGCAGCTTGGAAAGCAGGGACTATGGCTACACCTTC.

The chain has TRBV18 and TRBJ1-5; TRBD1 matches at 7 bases. Germline loops: CDR1 KGHSH, CDR2 LQKENI. CDR3 length equals 17 residues. V was pared by 0 bases and J by 2 bases, with 7 bases of the junction left unmatched. CDR3 sequence reads: CASSPPQTGTGNQPQHF. The CDR3 DNA follows: TGTGCCAGCTCACCACCCCAGACAGGGACGGGCAATCAGCCCCAGCATTTT. Variable domain in full (rest from reference TRBV18 and TRBJ1-5): NAGVMQNPRHLVRRRGQEARLRCSPMKGHSHVYWYRQLPEEGLKFMVYLQKENIIDESGMPKERFSAEFPKEGPSILRIQQVVRGDSAAYFCASSPPQTGTGNQPQHFGDGTRLSIL.

The chain uses TRBV16 and TRBJ2-2, with D perhaps TRBD2 (5 bases). Germline V gene data show CDR1 as KGHSY and CDR2 as FQNENV. The length of the CDR3 is 13 residues. The V gene lost 2 bases and the J gene lost 7 bases, with 8 bases spanning the gap. As DNA, the CDR3 is TGTGCCAGCAGCCAACGGAGGAGCGGGGAGCTGTTTTTT. It encodes CASSQRRSGELFF.

There are a few counts of this clone. V is TRBV3-1 (or the pseudogene TRBV3-2) and J is TRBJ1-2, with D tentatively TRBD1 (5 bases). The CDR3 consists of 15 residues. V lost 3 bases, J lost 4 bases, and 15 bases lay in between. Per germline, CDR1 LGHDT and CDR2 YNNKEL (reference sequence). The chain's CDR3 is CASSQEQVVSYGYTF. The CDR3, as DNA: TGTGCCAGCAGCCAGGAACAGGTAGTATCCTATGGCTACACCTTC.

This rearrangement joins TRBV5-8 to TRBJ2-5; no firm D call. The CDR3 has 15 amino acids. The ends were cut back, 1 base at V and 4 bases at J, with 14 bases in the middle. Germline V CDR1 and CDR2: SGHTS, YDEGEE. CDR3 DNA sequence: TGTGCCAGCAGCTTGAGAGATATCGATGGAGAGACCCAGTACTTC. It specifies CASSLRDIDGETQYF. Drawing the rest from reference TRBV5-8 and TRBJ2-5, the complete variable domain is EAGVTQSPTHLIKTRGQQATLRCSPISGHTSVYWYQQALGLGLQFLLWYDEGEERNRGNFPPRFSGRQFPNYSSELNVNALELEDSALYLCASSLRDIDGETQYFGPGTRLLVL.

The chain combines TRBV3-1 (or the pseudogene TRBV3-2) with TRBJ2-1; D is uncertain. The germline V gene has CDR1 LGHDT and CDR2 YNNKEL (reference sequence). Trimming pared 4 bases from V and 4 bases from J, leaving 17 bases between. The CDR3 runs to 16 residues. CDR3 region: CASSLSYASPYNEQFF. CDR3 nucleotide sequence: TGTGCCAGCAGCCTAAGTTACGCTAGTCCTTACAATGAGCAGTTCTTC.

V gene TRBV6-2 or TRBV6-3 combines with J gene TRBJ1-3, with 10 bases that match TRBD1. This CDR3 contains 13 residues. With V trimmed by 6 bases and J by 7 bases, 3 bases remained unmatched. In germline, CDR1 is MNHEY, CDR2 SVGEGT. The CDR3 loop is CASSKTGGNTIYF. The CDR3 DNA sequence: TGTGCCAGCAGCAAGACAGGGGGCAACACCATATATTTT.

This chain connects TRBV4-1 to TRBJ2-7; 8 bases agree with TRBD2. Germline values: CDR1 MGHRA, CDR2 YSYEKL. This CDR3 contains 15 residues. Trimming removed 4 bases from V and 0 bases from J; junction bases left unmatched: 5. This CDR3 is CASSPSGSLSYEQYF. DNA for the CDR3: TGCGCCAGCAGCCCCAGCGGGAGTCTCTCCTACGAGCAGTACTTC.

This clone was seen a single time. The V gene is TRBV10-1, the J gene TRBJ2-1; TRBD1 matches 8 bases. V lost 6 bases to trimming and J lost 8 bases; unmatched junction nucleotides: 0. The CDR3 loop spans 11 amino acids. Germline-derived CDR1 and CDR2 are WNHNN and SYGVQD (reference sequence). Here the CDR3 DNA reads TGCGCCAGCAGACAGGGGGATGAGCAGTTCTTC. Protein sequence: CASRQGDEQFF.

The chain couples TRBV18 to TRBJ2-7, with TRBD1 matching over 9 bases. This CDR3 region has 14 residues. V dropped 6 bases and J dropped 6; count of bases not matched to a gene: 9. Germline CDR1 and CDR2: KGHSH and LQKENI. The CDR3 is CASSPTGGRSEQYF. CDR3 coding DNA: TGTGCCAGCTCGCCGACAGGGGGACGATCCGAGCAGTACTTC.

In its sample, this clone was seen once. The chain links TRBV10-2 to TRBJ1-6; D not resolved. Trimming pared 9 bases from V and 0 bases from J, leaving 6 bases between. CDR3 length equals 13 residues. Germline V gene data show CDR1 as WSHSY and CDR2 as SAAADI. CDR3 bases: TGCGCCAGTGCTAGCTCCTATAATTCACCCCTCCACTTT. As protein: CASASSYNSPLHF.

This clone was seen more than once but under ten times. This chain connects TRBV19 to TRBJ1-1; D is possibly TRBD1 (5 bases). The V and J ends lost 3 bases and 9 bases respectively, with 11 bases between them. This CDR3 is 12 amino acids long. Germline V gene lookup returns CDR1 LNHDA and CDR2 SQIVND (reference sequence). The CDR3 loop reads CASSMRGFQAFF. The DNA of the CDR3 is TGTGCCAGTAGTATGCGGGGGTTCCAAGCTTTCTTT. The whole variable domain, filled in from reference TRBV19 and TRBJ1-1, reads DGGITQSPKYLFRKEGQNVTLSCEQNLNHDAMYWYRQDPGQGLRLIYYSQIVNDFQKGDIAEGYSVSREKKESFPLTVTSAQKNPTAFYLCASSMRGFQAFFGQGTRLTVV.

The chain recombines TRBV27 with TRBJ1-5, with D perhaps matching TRBD1 (6 bases). Per the germline V gene, CDR1 is MNHEY and CDR2 is SMNVEV (reference sequence). The CDR3 is 19 amino acids. Deletions cut 0 bases from V and 0 bases from J, with 18 bases between. Here the CDR3 reads CASSLSWGQGLYSNQPQHF. The CDR3 nucleotides read TGTGCCAGCAGTTTATCCTGGGGGCAGGGGCTGTATAGCAATCAGCCCCAGCATTTT.

The chain joins TRBV6-5 to TRBJ1-1; D not certain. The length of the CDR3 is 14 residues. Germline V gene lookup returns CDR1 MNHEY and CDR2 SVGAGI. Trimming took off 5 bases at V and 1 base at J, with 11 bases between the two ends. DNA for the CDR3: TGTGCCAGCAGTCCTCGGACTGCGAACACTGAAGCTTTCTTT. This translates into CASSPRTANTEAFF.

V and J are TRBV10-1 and TRBJ2-3; weak D call: TRBD2 (6 bases). CDR1 and CDR2 (germline): WNHNN, SYGVQD (reference sequence). The CDR3 consists of 14 residues. Trimming removed 6 bases from V and 2 bases from J, with 12 bases in between. The DNA of the CDR3 is TGCGCCAGCAGACGGGACTCCTACACAGATACGCAGTATTTT. Its protein is CASRRDSYTDTQYF.

CDR3 loop: CASSFPGTGVDSPLHF. CDR3 DNA: TGTGCCAGCAGTTTCCCCGGGACAGGGGTAGATTCACCCCTCCACTTT. J is TRBJ1-6 and V is TRBV28; TRBD1 matches at 10 bases. Germline V gene lookup returns CDR1 MDHEN and CDR2 SYDVKM. V was pared by 3 bases and J by 8 bases, with 7 bases of the junction left unmatched. The CDR3 consists of 16 residues.

This chain uses TRBV5-6 with TRBJ1-5; the match to TRBD1 covers 7 bases. The V and J ends lost 3 bases and 3 bases, in that order; junction bases with no gene match: 6. Germline assignment: CDR1 SGHDT and CDR2 YYEEEE. CDR3 length: 15 residues. The CDR3: CASSYAGTVNQPQHF. CDR3 sequence (DNA): TGTGCCAGCAGCTATGCCGGGACAGTCAATCAGCCCCAGCATTTT.

This rearrangement joins TRBV28 to TRBJ2-3; 9 positions agree with TRBD1. The CDR3 covers 15 residues. Germline loops: CDR1 MDHEN, CDR2 SYDVKM. After removal of 2 bases from V and 5 bases from J, the junction contained 5 bases not matched to a gene. CDR3 loop: CASSLMDRGVDTQYF. The CDR3 DNA is TGTGCCAGCAGTTTAATGGACAGGGGAGTAGATACGCAGTATTTT.

The genes are TRBV5-6 and TRBJ1-2, with D maybe TRBD1 (6 bases). The CDR3 has 15 amino acids. The V gene lost 4 bases and the J gene lost 5 bases, with 18 bases spanning the gap. CDR1 and CDR2 (germline): SGHDT, YYEEEE. The CDR3 DNA reads TGTGCCAGCAGCCTCCGAAGGACAGTGATATATGGCTACACCTTC. Its translation: CASSLRRTVIYGYTF.

This chain connects TRBV11-2 to TRBJ1-4; 7 bases agree with TRBD1. Trimming cost V 1 base and J 8 bases; bases outside gene matches: 4. The CDR3 runs to 14 residues. Germline lookup yields CDR1 SGHAT and CDR2 FQNNGV. CDR3 sequence (DNA): TGTGCCAGCAGCTTAGGCAGGGGGAGGGAAAAACTGTTTTTT. Translated: CASSLGRGREKLFF.

The genes are TRBV10-2 and TRBJ2-6, with TRBD1 as a possible D gene (6 bases). The CDR3 has 18 residues. V was cut by 5 bases and J by 1 base, with 18 bases left in between. CDR1 and CDR2 (germline): WSHSY, SAAADI. CDR3 DNA: TGCGCCAGCAGTTCCCTGGGGGCCAACCCTTCTGGGGCCAACGTCCTGACTTTC. It yields the protein CASSSLGANPSGANVLTF.

V usage is TRBV21-1 and J usage is TRBJ2-2; the table's D call, TRBD2, was not checked against the DNA. TRBV21-1 represents a pseudogene. There are 16 residues in the CDR3. The CDR3 sequence is CASTLFGGKNTGELFF. The CDR3 DNA reads TGTGCCAGCACCCTATTCGGAGGGAAGAACACCGGGGAGCTGTTTTTT.

The chain recombines TRBV19 with TRBJ1-1; the D gene is possibly TRBD1 (5 bases). Trimming removed 9 bases from V and 1 base from J, with 12 bases in between. The germline V gene has CDR1 LNHDA and CDR2 SQIVND (reference sequence). The CDR3 contains 13 residues. CDR3 in amino acids: CASKWGPNTEAFF. As DNA, the CDR3 is TGTGCCAGCAAATGGGGCCCGAACACTGAAGCTTTCTTT.

The chain uses TRBV27 and TRBJ1-2, with 9 nucleotides matching TRBD1. Germline assignment: CDR1 MNHEY and CDR2 SMNVEV (reference sequence). The CDR3 length is 15 residues. V shed 6 bases, J shed 6 bases, and the junction held 11 bases outside the gene matches. The CDR3 DNA sequence: TGTGCCAGCAGGCCTTACAGGGGGCGGTCGGATGGCTACACCTTC. This encodes CASRPYRGRSDGYTF.

The chain has TRBV29-1 and TRBJ1-1, with 10 bases that match TRBD1. V gave up 6 bases and J gave up 4 bases; unmatched junction bases: 5. CDR3 length equals 13 residues. Germline-derived CDR1 and CDR2 are SQVTM and ANQGSEA. The CDR3 loop reads CSVLGQGSTEAFF. DNA for the CDR3: TGCAGCGTGTTGGGACAGGGGAGCACTGAAGCTTTCTTT.

This chain links TRBV28 with TRBJ2-7; D gene uncertain. The CDR3 sequence is 13 residues long. The V gene's germline CDR1 is MDHEN and CDR2 SYDVKM. Trimming removed 6 bases from V and 0 bases from J, with 9 bases in between. The CDR3 protein is CASRFPSSYEQYF. The CDR3 nucleotides are TGTGCCAGCAGGTTCCCTAGCTCCTACGAGCAGTACTTC.